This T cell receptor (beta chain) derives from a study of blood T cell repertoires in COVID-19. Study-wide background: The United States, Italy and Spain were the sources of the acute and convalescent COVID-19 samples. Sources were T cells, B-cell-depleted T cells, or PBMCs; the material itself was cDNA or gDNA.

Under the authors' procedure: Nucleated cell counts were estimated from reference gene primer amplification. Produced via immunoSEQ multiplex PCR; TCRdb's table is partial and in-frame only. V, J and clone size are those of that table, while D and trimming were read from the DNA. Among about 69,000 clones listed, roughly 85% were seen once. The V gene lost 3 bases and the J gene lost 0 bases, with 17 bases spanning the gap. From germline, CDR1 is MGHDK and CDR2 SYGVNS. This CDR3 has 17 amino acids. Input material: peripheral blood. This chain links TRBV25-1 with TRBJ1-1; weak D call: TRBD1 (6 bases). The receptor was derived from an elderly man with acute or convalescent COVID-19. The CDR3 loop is CASSDSGRGGLNTEAFF. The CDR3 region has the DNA TGTGCCAGCAGTGATAGTGGTCGGGGGGGGCTGAACACTGAAGCTTTCTTT.